The entry below gives a single T cell receptor beta chain sequence along with its context. Data came from immunoSEQ multiplex PCR; TCRdb stores just in-frame clones and leaves some out. The table lists under 95,000 clones, approximately 86% of them singletons, with 4.5% to 5.5% in the top ten. The CDR3 runs 17 residues. CDR1 and CDR2 from the germline V gene are KGHSH and LQKENI. The V and J ends lost 3 bases and 0 bases respectively, with 15 bases between them. This record comes from a study of blood T cell repertoires in COVID-19. The material sequenced was peripheral blood. The receptor comes from a man aged 35-49 years with acute or convalescent COVID-19. V and J are TRBV18 and TRBJ1-3; the D gene is possibly TRBD1 (6 bases). CDR3 sequence: CASSPTGTRNSGNTIYF. Written as DNA, the CDR3 is TGTGCCAGCTCACCCACCGGGACACGAAACTCTGGAAACACCATATATTTT. Supplemented by reference TRBV18 and TRBJ1-3, the full variable domain reads NAGVMQNPRHLVRRRGQEARLRCSPMKGHSHVYWYRQLPEEGLKFMVYLQKENIIDESGMPKERFSAEFPKEGPSILRIQQVVRGDSAAYFCASSPTGTRNSGNTIYFGEGSWLTVV.